This TCR beta chain was sequenced in a study of blood T cell repertoires in COVID-19 (dated by TCRdb to the early 2020s). Broadly, across the study: Samples from collaborators originated in the United States, Italy and Spain and spanned both the acute and convalescent phases of COVID-19. The prospective study material was composed of cDNA or gDNA derived from T cells, B-cell-depleted T cells, or PBMCs. Deeply sampled blood TCRbeta repertoires from subjects exposed to, actively infected with, or recovered from COVID-19 were included in the dataset. The repertoires were released in a freely available public database intended as a resource for research on the immune response to SARS-CoV-2. Samples came from the ongoing ImmuneRACE study (first 160 participants) plus 1,254 subjects from 6 global collaborators. The sample metadata nearly always contained a de-identified subject ID, COVID-19 status, age in years and sex. Where HLA class I and class II types were available, the types were taken from metadata supplied by the sample provider, not from assay-based typing. Study-wide conclusions, independent of this receptor: How much clinical and demographic metadata was included differed by source and by participant, and the metadata was provided uncurated.

In the prospective study, participants were roughly 18 to 89 years old, resided in 24 geographic areas of the United States, and were enrolled through a virtual design. In the prospective study, cohorts were assigned on the basis of participant-reported clinical history obtained from a screening survey and a study questionnaire. For ImmuneRACE Cohort 3, a participant was defined as recovered based on two consecutive negative NP/OP PCR tests, clearance by a healthcare professional, or resolution of symptoms. Each participant in the prospective study had whole blood, serum and a nasopharyngeal or oropharyngeal swab collected by mobile phlebotomists. Participants in the prospective study had the option to provide additional blood draws and questionnaires over an approximately two-month period. Before DNA extraction, blood samples from the prospective study were shipped at room temperature or frozen.

TCRbeta CDR3 regions were amplified from genomic DNA by means of the immunoSEQ Assay, a bias-controlled multiplex PCR. Processing in the source paper ran as follows. The number of nucleated cells in each sample was estimated from the amplification of reference gene primers within the assay. To quantify the absolute abundance of each unique TCRbeta CDR3 rearrangement, sequence reads were collapsed and filtered. Productive Simpson clonality was computed per sample as the square root of Simpson's diversity index over productive rearrangements. In its TCRdb copy, this immuneACCESS table keeps in-frame sequences only and misses some clones. Where compared with another copy, unresolved V genes explain less than half of these, and the others have no known cause. Clone size and V and J calls were adopted from that table, with D and trimming inferred from the DNA. For this sample there are a few hundred thousand clones; 70% to 90% appear just once. The ten largest clones represent about 9.4% of the sample.

The CDR1 and CDR2 encoded by the germline V gene are SGHAT and FQNNGV. V is shortened by 5 bases, J by 5 bases, and the region joining them spans 9 bases. Measured from the cysteine to the phenylalanine, the CDR3 is 12 residues long. The entry retains the CDR3 DNA only, 36 bases that are in frame from base 1. Note on this clone: Its target antigen remains unknown. No much larger clone exists at a distance of one base, and base qualities are not known.

Sequencing used PBMCs or T cells enriched from blood (not recorded which). The V and J segments used are TRBV11-2 and TRBJ1-1; no D segment can be confidently identified. This receptor was obtained from a woman between 18 and 29 years old who had recovered from COVID-19. The sequence in DNA is TGTGCCAGCAGCGCGCCGGGGACTGAAGCTTTCTTT. It translates to CASSAPGTEAFF.